This T cell receptor beta chain comes out of a study of blood T cells in healthy people across ages. Note on this clonotype: As yet, its antigen is unknown.

Caucasian, healthy and from Russia, the donors were aged between roughly 6 and 95. Study-level findings and limits: Higher diversity, along with more naive CD4+ cells, distinguished long-lived donors from aged donors.

The trim removed 4 bases at V and 5 bases at J, leaving 6 bases unmatched. CDR3 length: 14 amino acids. CDR1 SGHRS and CDR2 YFSETQ come from the germline V gene. PCR was performed a second time for 7 to 11 cycles using a sample-barcoded 5' primer and a J-beta primer mix. TCRdb analysed the 5' RACE reads with MiXCR anew, one entry per CDR3 protein. The table lists about 1 million distinct CDR3 sequences, over 35% of them singletons, with 18% in the top ten. This chain joins TRBV5-1 and TRBJ2-3, with 8 bases identical to TRBD1. Sequenced material: blood. The origin of this receptor is a woman aged 60 to 75 in good health. The CDR3 sequence: CASSIRTGKDTQYF. In DNA, the CDR3 is TGCGCCAGCAGCATTCGGACAGGGAAAGATACGCAGTATTTT.